The clone carrying this T cell receptor (beta chain) has a handful of counts. The data originate from a study of regulatory T cells in long-lasting Graves disease. The time point: newly diagnosed GD, antithyroid drugs for less than 3 months. From PBMCs, RNA was extracted and then used to make the TCR library. Arm-PCR of CDR3 regions and iRepertoire HTBI primers were the basis on which TCR beta libraries were built. TCRdb reprocessed the multiplex PCR reads via MiXCR and lists one record per CDR3 protein. Of roughly 420,000 distinct CDR3 sequences in the sample, 16% were seen once. Another study also made use of these data, one on T cells in Graves' hyperthyroidism and ophthalmopathy.

The receptor was isolated from a woman aged 18 to 35 with Graves disease. The input for sequencing was peripheral blood mononuclear cells (PBMCs), taken at new diagnosis, from a patient treated with antithyroid drugs.

CDR3 sequence reads: CASSQDPQTTGYQPQHF. DNA of the CDR3: TGTGCCAGCAGCCAAGACCCCCAAACGACAGGCTATCAGCCCCAGCATTTT. This chain links TRBV4-2 with TRBJ1-5, with D maybe TRBD1 (6 bases). Looked up from germline, CDR1 is LGHNA and CDR2 is YNFKEQ. Trimming stripped 0 bases from V and 5 bases from J, with 17 bases between. This CDR3 has 17 amino acids.